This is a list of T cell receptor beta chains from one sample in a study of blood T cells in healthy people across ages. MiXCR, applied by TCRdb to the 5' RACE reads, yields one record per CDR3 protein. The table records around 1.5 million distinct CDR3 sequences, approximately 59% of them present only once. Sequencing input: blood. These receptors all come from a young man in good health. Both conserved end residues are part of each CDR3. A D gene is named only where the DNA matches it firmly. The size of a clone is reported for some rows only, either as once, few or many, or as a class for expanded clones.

CDR3: CASGGAGDVGIQYF
DNA: TGTGCCTCCGGGGGAGCGGGAGACGTGGGCATTCAGTACTTC
J: TRBJ2-4
size: NA
D: TRBD2
V: TRBV10-3
length: 14

CDR3: CSVEEGTSSGELFF
DNA: TGCAGCGTTGAAGAGGGGACTAGTTCCGGGGAGCTGTTTTTT
J: TRBJ2-2
size: NA
D: TRBD2
V: TRBV29-1
length: 14

CDR3: CASSWNRGQGEKLFF
DNA: TGCGCCAGCAGCTGGAACAGGGGGCAAGGTGAAAAACTGTTTTTT
J: TRBJ1-4
size: NA
D: TRBD1
V: TRBV5-1
length: 15

CDR3: CASSLGGPNYGYTF
DNA: TGTGCCAGCAGCTTGGGGGGCCCTAACTATGGCTACACCTTC
J: TRBJ1-2
size: many
D: NA
V: TRBV7-9
length: 14

CDR3: CASSLVGNYGYTF
DNA: TGTGCCAGCAGCTTAGTTGGGAACTATGGCTACACCTTC
J: TRBJ1-2
size: many
D: NA
V: TRBV7-9
length: 13

CDR3: CASSQPTGGYSPLHF
DNA: TGTGCCAGCAGCCAGCCGACAGGAGGTTATTCACCCCTCCACTTT
J: TRBJ1-6
size: NA
D: NA
V: TRBV28
length: 15

CDR3: CATADFSYNEQFF
DNA: TGTGCCACCGCTGACTTCTCCTACAATGAGCAGTTCTTC
J: TRBJ2-1
size: NA
D: NA
V: TRBV27
length: 13

CDR3: CASSYSGTTWGANQPQHF
DNA: TGTGCCAGCAGTTACTCGGGGACTACCTGGGGGGCCAATCAGCCCCAGCATTTT
J: TRBJ1-5
size: NA
D: NA
V: TRBV6-2/TRBV6-3
length: 18

CDR3: CASSGSRGGETQYF
DNA: TGTGCCAGCAGTGGCTCCCGAGGGGGGGAGACCCAGTACTTC
J: TRBJ2-5
size: few
D: NA
V: TRBV25-1
length: 14

CDR3: CASSLVTGRLEQFF
DNA: TGTGCCAGTTCCCTTGTAACAGGGCGGCTTGAGCAGTTCTTC
J: TRBJ2-1
size: few
D: NA
V: TRBV28
length: 14

CDR3: CASSMTSGQETQYF
DNA: TGTGCCAGCAGTATGACTAGCGGCCAAGAGACCCAGTACTTC
J: TRBJ2-5
size: once
D: TRBD2
V: TRBV7-9
length: 14